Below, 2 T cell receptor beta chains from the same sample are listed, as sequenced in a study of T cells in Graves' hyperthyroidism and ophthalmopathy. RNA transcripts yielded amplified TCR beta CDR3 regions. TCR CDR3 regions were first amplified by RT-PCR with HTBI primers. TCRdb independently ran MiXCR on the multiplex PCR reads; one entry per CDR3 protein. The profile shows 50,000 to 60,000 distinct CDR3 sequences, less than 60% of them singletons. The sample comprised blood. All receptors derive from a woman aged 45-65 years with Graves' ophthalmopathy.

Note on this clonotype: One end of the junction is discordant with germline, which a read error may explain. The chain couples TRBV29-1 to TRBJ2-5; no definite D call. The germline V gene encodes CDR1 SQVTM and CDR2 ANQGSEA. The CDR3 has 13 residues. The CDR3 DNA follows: TGCAGCGTTGAAGGCGGCCACCAAGAGACCCAGCACTTC. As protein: CSVEGGHQETQHF. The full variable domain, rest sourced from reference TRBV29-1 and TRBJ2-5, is SAVISQKPSRDICQRGTSLTIQCQVDSQVTMMFWYRQQPGQSLTLIATANQGSEATYESGFVIDKFPISRPNLTFSTLTVSNMSPEDSSIYLCSVEGGHQETQHFGPGTRLLVL.

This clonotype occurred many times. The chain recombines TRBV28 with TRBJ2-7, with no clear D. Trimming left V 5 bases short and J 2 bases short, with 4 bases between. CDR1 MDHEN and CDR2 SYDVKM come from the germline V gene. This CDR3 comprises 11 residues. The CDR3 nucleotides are TGTGCCAGCAGTACCCCCTACGAGCAGTACTTC. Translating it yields CASSTPYEQYF.